Sequencing of this TCR beta chain was carried out in a study of early T cells in non-severe SARS-CoV-2 infection (dated by TCRdb to 2020 to 2022). About the investigation overall: Because TCR sequencing relied on bulk RNA taken from unsorted whole blood, pairing of alpha and beta chains was not possible. What the authors observed across the whole study: VDJdb matching was skewed toward anti-spike CD8 responses, so virus-specific expansions were likely underestimated and private and CD4 specificities were missed.

This was a case-control study nested in a cohort of healthcare workers in London, UK, who had nasopharyngeal swab PCR tests and blood samples taken every week. Healthcare workers were recruited between 23 and 31 March 2020, during the week of the UK lockdown, and were followed weekly for up to about 15 weeks. CDR1 KGHSH and CDR2 LQKENI were looked up in the germline V gene. Including the terminal cysteine and phenylalanine, the CDR3 comprises 11 residues. Just CDR3 DNA is preserved here, 33 bases in frame from base 1. Relative to germline, V is missing 8 bases and J is missing 7 bases, with 5 bases of the junction outside any gene match. Library preparation employed 5' RACE. The reads were generated on a NextSeq 500. Unique molecular identifiers were attached to individual cDNA molecules in the TCR library protocol so that sequencing error and PCR bias could be corrected. Both TCR alpha and beta chains were sequenced, and tight co-correlation was observed between alpha and beta sequence abundances in each sample. The original methods were these. Decombinator V4 was used to annotate the V gene, J gene and CDR3 of the TCR sequences. Expanded TCRs were defined as changing significantly between any two time points under a Poisson model with p below 0.0001. TCR abundances were normalised to the total number of TCRs sequenced in each sample and reported as counts per million. TRAV1-2 paired with TRAJ12, TRAJ20 or TRAJ33 defined MAIT TCRs, while TRAV10 paired with TRAJ18 defined iNKT TCRs. VDJdb, accessed 1 November 2021, was searched for CMV, EBV and SARS-CoV-2 annotated TCRs, excluding TCRs annotated for multiple antigens. TCRdb took the public reads, trimmed them with fastp at Q25, ran MiXCR for clone calling and kept in-frame beta chains. Rows are combined by CDR3 protein, so each entry shows the most common genes and DNA. The authors' filters were not applied to this entry. The sample includes some 80,000 distinct CDR3 sequences, with 10% to 15% observed a single time. Of the sample, around 3.5% is held by the ten largest clones.

This clonotype was counted many times. Its antigen is currently not known. Per-nucleotide qualities are absent, and no much larger clonotype sits a single base away. The receptor chain draws on TRBV18 and TRBJ2-7; 7 nucleotides in the junction match TRBD2. This TCR was recovered from an adult who was a healthcare worker with PCR-confirmed SARS-CoV-2 infection or an uninfected control (not recorded which). The sequenced sample consisted of whole blood. The DNA sequence is TGTGCCAGCAGGGAGGGTGAAGAGCAGTACTTC. Its protein is CASREGEEQYF. The CDR3, completed at both ends by the reference TRBV18 and TRBJ2-7 genes, gives the full variable domain NAGVMQNPRHLVRRRGQEARLRCSPMKGHSHVYWYRQLPEEGLKFMVYLQKENIIDESGMPKERFSAEFPKEGPSILRIQQVVRGDSAAYFCASREGEEQYFGPGTRLTVT.